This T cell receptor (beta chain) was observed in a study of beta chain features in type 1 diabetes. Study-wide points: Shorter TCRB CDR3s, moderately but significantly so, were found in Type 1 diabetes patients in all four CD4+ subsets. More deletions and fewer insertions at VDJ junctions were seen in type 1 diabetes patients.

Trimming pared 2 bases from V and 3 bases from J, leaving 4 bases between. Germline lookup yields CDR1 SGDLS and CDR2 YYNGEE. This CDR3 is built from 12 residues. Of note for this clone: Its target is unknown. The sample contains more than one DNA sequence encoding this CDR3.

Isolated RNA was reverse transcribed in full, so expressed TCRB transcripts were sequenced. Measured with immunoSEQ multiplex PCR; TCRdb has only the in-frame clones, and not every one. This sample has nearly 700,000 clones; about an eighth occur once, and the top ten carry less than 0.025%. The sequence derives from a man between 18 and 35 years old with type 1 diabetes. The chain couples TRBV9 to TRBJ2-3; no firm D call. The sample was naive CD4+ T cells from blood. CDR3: CASSVRTDTQYF. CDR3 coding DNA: TGTGCCAGCAGCGTTCGGACAGATACGCAGTATTTT.